The clone carrying this T cell receptor (beta chain) was recorded a few times. This CDR3 contains 17 residues. After removal of 2 bases from V and 10 bases from J, the junction contained 13 bases not matched to a gene. The data are from a study of blood T cell repertoires in COVID-19. Background on the study: Samples representing acute and convalescent COVID-19 were sourced from the United States, Italy and Spain. Sources were T cells, B-cell-depleted T cells, or PBMCs; the material itself was cDNA or gDNA.

Study processing details: Nucleated cell counts were estimated from reference gene primer amplification. Sequenced by immunoSEQ multiplex PCR; TCRdb stores in-frame clones only, minus some. The V and J calls and clone size were taken over from that table, and D and trimming were inferred from the DNA. The table has 200,000 to 300,000 clones, around 87% seen once. Input material: peripheral blood. The receptor's source is a woman in her seventies with active or convalescent COVID-19. The chain recombines TRBV23-1 with TRBJ1-6, with TRBD1 matching 8 bases. TRBV23-1 is an open reading frame whose function is uncertain. The DNA of the CDR3 is TGCGCCAGCAGTCAAATCCCCAACGGACAGGGTCCCTCACCCCTCCACTTT. It yields the protein CASSQIPNGQGPSPLHF.